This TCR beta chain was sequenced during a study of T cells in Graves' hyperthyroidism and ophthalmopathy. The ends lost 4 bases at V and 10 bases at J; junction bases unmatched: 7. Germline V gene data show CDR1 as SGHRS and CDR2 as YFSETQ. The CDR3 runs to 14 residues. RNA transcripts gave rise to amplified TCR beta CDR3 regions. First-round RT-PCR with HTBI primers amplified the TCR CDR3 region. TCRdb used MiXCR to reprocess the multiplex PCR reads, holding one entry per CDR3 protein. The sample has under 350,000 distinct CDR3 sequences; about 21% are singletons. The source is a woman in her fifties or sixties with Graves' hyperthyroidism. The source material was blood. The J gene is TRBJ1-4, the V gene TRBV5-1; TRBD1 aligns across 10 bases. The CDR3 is CASSQTGGFVKLFF. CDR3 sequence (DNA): TGCGCCAGCAGCCAGACAGGGGGCTTTGTAAAACTGTTTTTT.